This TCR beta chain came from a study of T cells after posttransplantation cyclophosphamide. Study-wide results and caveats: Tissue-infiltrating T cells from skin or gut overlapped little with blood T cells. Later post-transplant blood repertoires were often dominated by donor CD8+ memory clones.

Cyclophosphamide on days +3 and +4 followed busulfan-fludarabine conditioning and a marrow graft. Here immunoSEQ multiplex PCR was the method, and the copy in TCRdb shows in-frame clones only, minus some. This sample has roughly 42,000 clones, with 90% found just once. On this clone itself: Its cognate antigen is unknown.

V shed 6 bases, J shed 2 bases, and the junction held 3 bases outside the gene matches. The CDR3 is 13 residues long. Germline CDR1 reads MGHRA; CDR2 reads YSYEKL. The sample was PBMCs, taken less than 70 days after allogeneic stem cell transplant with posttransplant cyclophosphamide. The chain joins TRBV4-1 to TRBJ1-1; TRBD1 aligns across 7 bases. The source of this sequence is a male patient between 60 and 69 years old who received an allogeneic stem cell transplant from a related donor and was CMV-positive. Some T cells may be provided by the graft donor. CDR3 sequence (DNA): TGCGCCAGCAGTTGGGACAGCAACACTGAAGCTTTCTTT. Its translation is CASSWDSNTEAFF.